The sequence of this T cell receptor beta chain was determined in a study of CD8 T cells in ankylosing spondylitis. The length of the CDR3 is 13 residues. Trimming took off 6 bases at V and 3 bases at J, with 15 bases between the two ends. Germline V gene lookup returns CDR1 DFQATT and CDR2 SNEGSKA (reference sequence). TCRdb redid the calling of the 5' RACE reads with MiXCR, one entry per CDR3 protein. This repertoire shows 200,000 to 250,000 distinct CDR3 sequences, about 26% found once; its top ten account for about 7%. Specimen: blood, either unsorted or a sorted T cell fraction (not recorded which). This chain uses TRBV20-1 with TRBJ2-7; D may be TRBD1 (6 bases). This receptor was obtained from a male donor with ankylosing spondylitis or in good health (not recorded which). This CDR3 reads CSATQGNVYEQYF. The CDR3 nucleotides are TGCAGTGCCACACAGGGTAACGTCTACGAGCAGTACTTC.